Below, 13 T cell receptor beta chains from the same sample are listed, as sequenced in a study of PD-L1 blockade in urothelial cancer. Measured with immunoSEQ multiplex PCR; TCRdb has only the in-frame clones, and not every one. The repertoire includes approximately 38,000 clones, around nine tenths of them detected once, and 24% sits in the top ten. Time point described: peripheral blood 6 weeks after treatment start. The specimen was PBMCs, collected around atezolizumab (anti-PD-L1) treatment. These receptors originate from a man aged 55 to 70 with urothelial cancer.

The J gene is TRBJ2-7, the V gene TRBV5-3; D call uncertain. TRBV5-3 is known as an ORF, though its function is uncertain. V dropped 0 bases and J dropped 6 bases, with 10 bases sitting between them. The CDR3 is 13 residues long. The CDR3 DNA follows: TGTGCCAGAAGCTTGGGGAGCCTAACCGAGCAGTACTTC. Its translation: CARSLGSLTEQYF.

The chain uses TRBV5-1 and TRBJ2-7, with 8 bases that match TRBD1. CDR1 SGHRS and CDR2 YFSETQ come from the germline V gene. V gave up 3 bases and J gave up 3 bases; unmatched junction bases: 5. This CDR3 is built from 14 residues. The CDR3 sequence is CASSSWTGHYEQYF. The CDR3 DNA reads as TGCGCCAGCAGCTCCTGGACAGGGCACTACGAGCAGTACTTC.

This chain's CDR3 is CASSLRASGQGYTQYF. CDR3 nucleotide sequence: TGTGCCAGCAGTTTAAGGGCTAGCGGGCAGGGGTATACGCAGTATTTT. This chain connects TRBV27 to TRBJ2-3, with TRBD2 matching over 8 bases. Germline CDR1 is MNHEY and CDR2 is SMNVEV (reference sequence). Unmatched junction bases numbered 11, after V lost 2 bases and J lost 7 bases. There are 16 residues in the CDR3.

The chain links TRBV2 to TRBJ1-1; no firm D call. Germline CDR1 is SNHLY and CDR2 is FYNNEI. V shed 4 bases and J shed 5 bases, with 8 bases lying between them. The CDR3 consists of 12 residues. CDR3 DNA: TGTGCCAGCAGTGCCACGAGGACTGAAGCTTTCTTT. It codes for CASSATRTEAFF.

The chain uses TRBV5-6 and TRBJ2-7; D ambiguous. CDR3 length equals 12 residues. The V and J ends lost 4 bases and 3 bases respectively, with 8 bases between them. Germline V gene lookup returns CDR1 SGHDT and CDR2 YYEEEE. CDR3 bases: TGTGCCAGCAGCACCTGGAGCTACGAGCAGTACTTC. Its translation is CASSTWSYEQYF.

This chain links TRBV15 with TRBJ2-7, with 8 nucleotides matching TRBD2. CDR3 length: 16 residues. The J segment lost 0 bases and the V segment lost 1 base, leaving 5 bases of the junction unmatched. From germline, CDR1 is LNHNV and CDR2 YYDKDF (reference sequence). The DNA of the CDR3 is TGTGCCACCAGCAGAGCAGCGGGAGTAATCTCCTACGAGCAGTACTTC. Translating gives CATSRAAGVISYEQYF. Supplemented by reference TRBV15 and TRBJ2-7, the full variable domain reads DAMVIQNPRYQVTQFGKPVTLSCSQTLNHNVMYWYQQKSSQAPKLLFHYYDKDFNNEADTPDNFQSRRPNTSFCFLDIRSPGLGDTAMYLCATSRAAGVISYEQYFGPGTRLTVT.

This clone was picked up a small number of times. This chain links TRBV28 with TRBJ2-7, with D possibly being TRBD2 (5 bases). CDR1 and CDR2 from the germline V gene are MDHEN and SYDVKM. V shed 5 bases and J shed 3 bases, with 8 bases lying between them. The CDR3 extends over 12 amino acids. The CDR3 spells CASSVSGYEQYF. The DNA for the CDR3 is TGTGCCAGCAGTGTAAGCGGCTACGAGCAGTACTTC.

The chain is built from TRBV18 and TRBJ1-1, with a weak D call TRBD1 (6 bases). Trimming shortened V by 5 bases and J by 4 bases, and 8 bases separated the two germline ends. The CDR3 has 12 residues. Germline assignment: CDR1 KGHSH and CDR2 LQKENI. This CDR3 reads CASSAGATEAFF. The CDR3 coding sequence is TGTGCCAGCTCAGCAGGGGCCACTGAAGCTTTCTTT.

The chain joins TRBV19 to TRBJ1-1; possibly TRBD1 for D (6 bases). This CDR3 has 13 residues. The germline V gene encodes CDR1 LNHDA and CDR2 SQIVND (reference sequence). Trimming took off 7 bases at V and 4 bases at J, with 13 bases between the two ends. CDR3 sequence: CASTGTLRTEAFF. The DNA of the CDR3 is TGTGCCAGTACTGGGACACTACGCACTGAAGCTTTCTTT. Looking up the rest from reference TRBV19 and TRBJ1-1 gives the full variable domain: DGGITQSPKYLFRKEGQNVTLSCEQNLNHDAMYWYRQDPGQGLRLIYYSQIVNDFQKGDIAEGYSVSREKKESFPLTVTSAQKNPTAFYLCASTGTLRTEAFFGQGTRLTVV.

The chain couples TRBV21-1 to TRBJ1-2; TRBD1 reflects the table's D call only, with no check against the DNA. TRBV21-1 is marked as a pseudogene. This CDR3 has 17 amino acids. CDR3 protein: CASSVQGKEYSNYGYTF. CDR3 DNA sequence: TGTGCCAGCAGCGTCCAGGGGAAGGAGTACTCTAACTATGGCTACACCTTC.

This clone was observed a single time. CDR3 amino acids: CASSRGGGARNQPQHF. CDR3 coding DNA: TGTGCCAGCAGCCGAGGGGGGGGCGCGCGCAATCAGCCCCAGCATTTT. The chain recombines TRBV6-6 with TRBJ1-5, with D possibly matching TRBD1 (6 bases). The V end was cut by 6 bases, the J end by 2 bases, with 17 bases between. The CDR3 runs 16 residues. Germline values: CDR1 MNHNY, CDR2 SVGAGI (reference sequence).

The rearrangement links TRBV10-3 to TRBJ2-1; D not resolved. Trimming removed 5 bases at V and 5 bases at J, with 13 bases between. The length of the CDR3 is 14 residues. Germline values: CDR1 ENHRY, CDR2 SYGVKD. Written as DNA, the CDR3 is TGTGCCATCAGTTATGGGCCTTTTGACAATGAGCAGTTCTTC. Protein product: CAISYGPFDNEQFF.

V gene TRBV7-2 combines with J gene TRBJ2-1; a possible D gene is TRBD2 (6 bases). The germline V gene encodes CDR1 SGHTA and CDR2 FQGNSA. The V end lost 11 bases, the J end lost 2 bases, and 16 bases lay between the germline ends. This CDR3 has 14 residues. The CDR3 bases are TGTGCCTCCACTGCGGACTACGCCTACAATGAGCAGTTCTTC. Translation gives CASTADYAYNEQFF.